The 18 T cell receptor beta chains in this list originate from one sample, sequenced in a study of CD8 T cells in Susac syndrome. RNA in amounts of about 0.45 to 1 ug was reverse transcribed with random hexamers. TCRdb redid the calling of the immunoSEQ multiplex PCR reads with MiXCR, one entry per CDR3 protein. The sample has more than 150,000 distinct CDR3 sequences, over 95% seen once. The sequencing input was CD8+ T cells from PBMCs. The origin of the receptors is a human donor with multiple sclerosis.

The rearrangement joins TRBV4-2 to TRBJ1-2, with D unresolved. Germline assignment: CDR1 LGHNA and CDR2 YNFKEQ. The CDR3 contains 14 residues. Trimming removed 0 bases from V and 6 bases from J, with 11 bases in between. The CDR3 nucleotides are TGTGCCAGCAGCCAAGAAGGAGTCCGGGATGGCTACACCTTC. Encoded protein: CASSQEGVRDGYTF.

Of note for this clonotype: A read error may account for a junction end that differs from germline. The gene calls are TRBV7-9 and TRBJ1-2; no definite D call. CDR1 is SEHNR, CDR2 FQNEAQ, per germline (reference sequence). The CDR3 loop spans 14 amino acids. The CDR3 sequence is CASSFLTSNFGYTF. The CDR3 bases are TGTGCCAGCAGCTTCCTGACGAGTAACTTTGGCTACACCTTC.

The chain has TRBV7-6 and TRBJ2-7, with a weak D call TRBD1 (5 bases). Germline V gene sequence: CDR1 SGHVS, CDR2 FNYEAQ. The CDR3 runs to 15 residues. The ends were cut back, 1 base at V and 3 bases at J, with 13 bases in the middle. This CDR3 is CASSLEGRLDYEQYF. CDR3 DNA sequence: TGTGCCAGCAGCTTAGAGGGGCGATTAGACTACGAGCAGTACTTC.

CDR3 amino acids: CASSRDSNEQFF. CDR3 in DNA: TGTGCCAGCAGCAGGGACAGCAATGAGCAGTTCTTC. V and J are TRBV12-3 or TRBV12-4 and TRBJ2-1; 7 nucleotides match TRBD1. The CDR3 consists of 12 residues. Trimming took 6 bases from V and 6 from J; bases not matched to a gene: 2.

The V and J genes are TRBV20-1 and TRBJ2-1; tentatively, D is TRBD1 or TRBD2 (5 bases each). The V end lost 5 bases, the J end lost 4 bases, and 18 bases lay between the germline ends. CDR3 size: 15 residues. The germline gives CDR1 DFQATT, CDR2 SNEGSKA (reference sequence). CDR3 loop: CSAPLEGKAYNEQFF. Here the CDR3 DNA reads TGCAGTGCTCCCCTAGAGGGGAAGGCTTACAATGAGCAGTTCTTC.

The chain joins TRBV12-3 or TRBV12-4 to TRBJ2-5, with 8 bases fitting TRBD2. Losses at the gene ends were 3 bases for V and 2 bases for J; bases not matched to a gene: 2. This CDR3 is 14 amino acids long. The CDR3 spells CASSLASGQETQYF. CDR3 DNA: TGTGCCAGCAGTTTGGCTAGCGGGCAAGAGACCCAGTACTTC.

This chain links TRBV29-1 with TRBJ1-4; 7 nucleotides line up with TRBD1. This CDR3 has 14 amino acids. V trimming: 2 bases; J trimming: 2 bases; junction bases outside the gene matches: 2. Germline V gene data show CDR1 as SQVTM and CDR2 as ANQGSEA. CDR3: CSVELTGTNEKLFF. In DNA, the CDR3 is TGCAGCGTTGAATTGACAGGGACTAATGAAAAACTGTTTTTT.

The chain combines TRBV7-6 with TRBJ2-7; 7 bases agree with TRBD1. CDR1 SGHVS and CDR2 FNYEAQ come from the germline V gene. The CDR3 runs 16 residues. J lost 4 bases, V lost 2 bases, and 11 bases had no gene match. CDR3 loop: CASSLTVVGTDYEQYF. The CDR3 DNA is TGTGCCAGCAGCTTAACGGTAGTCGGGACAGATTACGAGCAGTACTTC. Using reference TRBV7-6 and TRBJ2-7 for the parts outside the CDR3, the full variable domain is GAGVSQSPRYKVTKRGQDVALRCDPISGHVSLYWYRQALGQGPEFLTYFNYEAQQDKSGLPNDRFSAERPEGSISTLTIQRTEQRDSAMYRCASSLTVVGTDYEQYFGPGTRLTVT.

V is TRBV29-1 and J is TRBJ2-2; TRBD1 aligns across 7 bases. CDR3 length equals 15 residues. Trimming took 6 bases from V and 0 from J; bases not matched to a gene: 7. Germline V CDR1 and CDR2: SQVTM, ANQGSEA. In DNA, the CDR3 is TGCAGCGTGTTAGACAGGGCTACGAACACCGGGGAGCTGTTTTTT. Translating it yields CSVLDRATNTGELFF.

The V call is TRBV4-1, the J call TRBJ2-3; D not resolved. The CDR3 loop spans 14 amino acids. Between the trimmed V and J ends, which lost 4 bases and 1 base, there was a span of 9 bases. Germline V CDR1 and CDR2: MGHRA, YSYEKL. The CDR3 nucleotides are TGCGCCAGCAGCCTAGGGTTAGGCACAGATACGCAGTATTTT. It encodes CASSLGLGTDTQYF.

The genes are TRBV30 and TRBJ1-2; D is unclear. V was clipped by 1 base and J by 11 bases, with 17 bases between them. Germline V gives CDR1 GTSNPN, CDR2 SVGIG (reference sequence). The CDR3 runs 13 residues. CDR3 loop: CAWSDIGKNGYTF. CDR3 DNA sequence: TGTGCCTGGAGTGATATAGGGAAGAACGGATACACCTTC.

V is TRBV27 and J is TRBJ2-7; D is ambiguous. V was trimmed by 0 bases and J by 4 bases, leaving 7 bases between them. Germline V gene data show CDR1 as MNHEY and CDR2 as SMNVEV (reference sequence). The CDR3 is made up of 13 amino acids. The DNA for the CDR3 is TGTGCCAGCAGTTTATCGTCCGATTACGAGCAGTACTTC. It codes for CASSLSSDYEQYF.

The chain joins TRBV20-1 to TRBJ1-2; D is perhaps TRBD1 (6 bases). Germline values: CDR1 DFQATT, CDR2 SNEGSKA (reference sequence). V lost 1 base to trimming and J lost 0 bases, with 6 bases between them. The CDR3 loop spans 13 amino acids. The CDR3 DNA sequence: TGCAGTGCTAGAGGACAGGCTAACTATGGCTACACCTTC. Its protein is CSARGQANYGYTF.

The J gene is TRBJ2-3, the V gene TRBV7-9, with D uncertain. The germline gives CDR1 SEHNR, CDR2 FQNEAQ (reference sequence). Trimming removed 2 bases at V and 6 bases at J, with 9 bases between. The CDR3 contains 13 residues. Here the CDR3 reads CASSLIRRDTQYF. The CDR3 bases are TGTGCCAGCAGCTTAATTCGTCGGGATACGCAGTATTTT. Based on the CDR3 plus reference TRBV7-9 and TRBJ2-3, the full variable domain is DTGVSQNPRHKITKRGQNVTFRCDPISEHNRLYWYRQTLGQGPEFLTYFQNEAQLEKSRLLSDRFSAERPKGSFSTLEIQRTEQGDSAMYLCASSLIRRDTQYFGPGTRLTVL.

The chain employs TRBV29-1 and TRBJ2-5, with 12 bases that match TRBD2. Looked up from germline, CDR1 is SQVTM and CDR2 is ANQGSEA. The V and J ends lost 2 bases and 5 bases, in that order; junction bases with no gene match: 12. The CDR3 runs to 17 residues. As DNA, the CDR3 is TGCAGCGTTGAATTTGGGGCCCTAGCGGGGGGGCAGGAGACCCAGTACTTC. It is translated as CSVEFGALAGGQETQYF.

This chain joins TRBV7-9 and TRBJ2-1; TRBD2 is a possible D gene (6 bases). Germline values: CDR1 SEHNR, CDR2 FQNEAQ (reference sequence). Between the trimmed V and J ends, which lost 8 bases and 3 bases, there was a span of 8 bases. This CDR3 is 12 amino acids long. CDR3 region: CASRRDYNEQFF. CDR3 in DNA: TGTGCCAGCCGGCGGGACTACAATGAGCAGTTCTTC.

This rearrangement joins TRBV29-1 to TRBJ2-3, with 7 bases that match TRBD1. The CDR3 is made up of 14 amino acids. V gave up 6 bases and J gave up 4 bases; unmatched junction bases: 10. Germline-derived CDR1 and CDR2 are SQVTM and ANQGSEA. The CDR3 spells CSVPTGAGADTQYF. DNA of the CDR3: TGCAGCGTCCCAACAGGGGCCGGTGCAGATACGCAGTATTTT.

V gene TRBV9 combines with J gene TRBJ1-2; a weak D match, TRBD1 (6 bases). CDR1 is SGDLS and CDR2 is YYNGEE in the germline V gene. The CDR3 sequence is 15 residues long. V lost 0 bases and J 2 bases, leaving 11 bases between the germline ends. The CDR3 DNA sequence: TGTGCCAGCAGCGTAGTGGGGGGCCCGAACTATGGCTACACCTTC. Translation gives CASSVVGGPNYGYTF.